This note documents a single T cell receptor (beta chain) sequence. Its antigen is still unknown. Qualities for individual bases were not recorded, and no much larger clone is one base off. The cohort comprised hundreds of healthy bone marrow donors. Cohort members were all nominally healthy when sampled, although unrecorded immune exposures were likely present. The donor tested CMV seropositive and was one of the 289 seropositive cohort members. Every donor gave a peripheral blood sample, and the peripheral blood mononuclear cells from that sample were used for TCR beta sequencing. The Qiagen DNeasy Blood Extraction Kit was used to extract genomic DNA from the blood cell samples. This sample is drawn from a study of cytomegalovirus exposure and HLA in healthy donors (dated by TCRdb to the late 2010s). With regard to the full study: An earlier analysis of 587 of the donors reported roughly 300 Gb of sequence data and 100 million to 130 million unique TCR beta sequences from 150 million to 200 million T cells. Along with the approximately 620-subject first cohort, a separate validation cohort of over a hundred different subjects was used. The number of donors typed differed by locus, with 629-630 for A, B, C, DRB1 and DQB1, more than 500 for DQA1, nearly 610 for DPA1, and about 450 for DPB1. To study patterns of TCR occurrence, a later analysis re-analyzed previously published TCR beta repertoires from just over 650 donors and added high-resolution HLA genotyping. The later analysis used no new phenotypic data to find candidate immune exposures, relying instead on TCR beta sequences and their occurrence across donors. An early release covering roughly 640 HLA-typed donors comprised about 290 gigabases of sequencing data and 85 million to 100 million unique TCR sequences. Donor age, sex, ethnicity and CMV serostatus were collected together with the repertoire data. An earlier analysis of some 500 of the donors applied high-throughput TCR beta sequencing to assess whether each TCR beta V gene segment acted as functional or pseudogenic. The study aimed to test whether cataloging public T cell receptors could reveal signatures of past pathogen exposure. Across roughly 420 genotyped donors of the cohort, an average of roughly 200,000 unique TCR beta nucleotide sequences per donor were sequenced, and approximately 19% of those sequences were non-productive. The study used immunosequencing to profile the T cell repertoires of hundreds of subjects and linked those repertoires to cytomegalovirus serostatus. Of the 398 genotyped donors, approximately 83% fell in the genetic ancestry cluster associated with self-reported Caucasian donors. Four to six DR-DQ haplotypes were handled as single units for association and clustering, since linkage in the cohort was strong. A later genetic analysis took genome-wide SNP genotypes for about 55% of the roughly 670 donors and used that subset as a discovery cohort. Every discovery cohort repertoire had been produced on one sequencing platform. To predict cytomegalovirus infection status, the study brought together high-throughput TCR immunosequencing, statistical association of individual TCRs with disease status, and machine learning. Class I and class II HLA loci were covered by the typing at four-digit resolution. Overall study outcomes, separate from this receptor: Broadly in line with IMGT annotations, most TCR beta V segments showed up in productive rearrangements about 87% or about 30% of the time in an earlier analysis of approximately 600 of the donors. A later genetic analysis associated a missense DCLRE1C variant with V-gene and J-gene trimming of TCR beta chains, and an independent cohort replicated the association. It was suggested by the authors that the approach could potentially be generalized to other disease states and immunological phenotypes. In vitro tests confirmed that a few of the cytomegalovirus-associated TCR beta chains recognize cytomegalovirus antigens. The study listed over 150 TCR beta chains as associated with cytomegalovirus. Sequencing depth was assumed to be roughly uniform across donors in the presence/absence analyses, though that assumption may not hold. Strong co-occurrence of HLA alleles, especially DR and DQ, made assigning TCR associations to individual alleles difficult. A later genetic analysis reported fewer N-insertions in productive TCRs among donors in an Asian-associated ancestry cluster than the roughly 620-donor mean. A further reported finding was that TCR beta sequences accurately predicted the HLA-A and HLA-B alleles for most subjects in the first cohort. A later analysis found that HLA-associated TCR beta chains were more clonally expanded and had lower generation probabilities than equally common non-associated chains. According to a later analysis, TCR association rates differed among HLA loci, with DRB1 alleles showing the most associated TCRs and HLA-C alleles showing the fewest. Correlated functional status among segregating V segments might be attributable to linkage disequilibrium, but an unknown experimental factor could not be ruled out. A cluster of highly shared sequence variants was judged likely to be a technical artifact of the sequencing pipeline. Only TCR beta chains were sequenced in this cohort, and the absence of alpha or paired-chain data limited detectable features. In a later analysis, 16,951 TCR beta sequences were associated with specific HLA alleles at a false discovery rate of 0.05. The earlier analysis of approximately 560 of the donors excluded 15 to 20 rarely observed V segments, including chromosome 9 orphons, because counts were too low. A later analysis reported that several top co-occurrence clusters appeared linked to parvovirus B19, influenza, CMV and Epstein-Barr virus. Across donors, most TCR sequences were observed very rarely, whereas some public TCRs were present in many individuals. The classifier was reported to diagnose cytomegalovirus status with high specificity and sensitivity in both the original and validation cohorts. The only immune exposure information available for the cohort was CMV serostatus. HLA typing was unavailable for some donors at each locus, so association tests used only the typed subset. According to a later analysis, most CMV-associated TCR beta chains appeared to be HLA-restricted, and the HLA associations seemed to be driven largely by CMV exposure.

To prepare the library, the immunoSEQ multiplex PCR assay was applied. For the multiplex PCR, a mixture combining 60 forward primers for TCR Vbeta segments and 13 reverse primers for TCR Jbeta segments was used. The CDR3 region of rearranged TCR beta genes was amplified from genomic DNA by a multiplex PCR assay. The amplified TCR beta libraries were sequenced on the Illumina HiSeq System as 87-base-pair reads. Per the source publication's procedure: A later analysis tallied 75 million to 85 million unique TCR beta chains across the 610 or so repertoires, and around 9.9 million of those chains were shared by two or more donors. Raw reads were error-corrected and collapsed into unique sequences with a nearest-neighbor algorithm that merged closely related sequences to remove PCR and sequencing errors. To assign V, D and J gene segments, CDR3 sequences were aligned to IMGT reference sequences. Each retained sequence needed at least a six-nucleotide match to both a V gene segment and a J gene segment. Rearrangements were called productive when the CDR3 lacked stop codons and stayed in frame with V and J; all others were non-productive. Following IMGT convention, CDR3 was defined as the stretch from the second conserved V-encoded cysteine up to the conserved J-encoded phenylalanine. The earlier analysis of 587 of the donors excluded any sequence lacking an unambiguous match to a single V gene segment. An earlier analysis of a few hundred of the donors classified V segments as functional when productive rearrangements were above 56.7% and as segregating when the standard deviation between donors was above 5%. To diagnose cytomegalovirus status from the catalog of TCR beta chain sequences, a statistical classification framework was built. V and J gene assignment, in a later analysis, came from comparing TCR nucleotide sequences with IMGT/GENE-DB human TR gene sequences. Using the TCRdist pipeline, a later analysis assigned CDR3 sequences along with most-parsimonious VDJ recombination scenarios. A later analysis defined each TCR beta chain by its CDR3 amino acid sequence plus V-gene family, and excluded reads lacking a unique V-gene family. A later analysis removed nearly 600 highly shared, low-generation-probability nucleotide sequences to deal with suspected cross-contamination and a sequencing artifact. In a later analysis, a clonal expansion index was calculated for each public chain from normalized within-repertoire ranks of inferred template counts. In a later analysis, generation probabilities were computed using a VDJ recombination model fitted to out-of-frame rearrangements, and the results were checked against IGoR. In a later analysis, TCR-TCR, TCR-HLA and TCR-CMV co-occurrence was scored with hypergeometric tests, and a repertoire-size bias correction was applied to TCR pairs. False discovery rates were estimated in a later analysis by permuting HLA or CMV assignments 20 times. In a later analysis, co-occurring TCRs were grouped using DBSCAN, and TCRdist sequence similarity was added for clustering within HLA-allele-positive subsets. Repertoires with fewer than 30,000 or more than 120,000 public chains, plus five repertoires with anomalous nucleotide sharing, were excluded from co-occurrence clustering. In TCRdb, the immuneACCESS table is reduced to in-frame sequences with V and J assigned. These tables do not hold every clone; where another copy was compared, an unresolved V gene accounts for under half, and the others remain unexplained. D and trimming were read from the DNA, whereas the V and J calls and clone size are those reported in that table. The sample records roughly 200,000 clones, 75% to 85% of which are singletons. The ten largest clones add up to 1.5% of the sample.

What was sequenced was PBMCs. The TCR was taken from a girl aged 10-17 years in good health and CMV-seropositive.

The DNA sequence is given as TGTGCTAGTGGTTTGGGAAGCGGGGGGGCCTATGAGCAGTTCTTC. Its coded protein is CASGLGSGGAYEQFF. The V gene is TRBV12-5 and the J gene is TRBJ2-1, with 10 bases matching TRBD2. The cysteine opens and the phenylalanine closes a CDR3 of 15 amino acids. Only the CDR3 DNA is retained, 45 bases long and in frame from the first base. Germline trimming amounts to 1 base on V and 8 bases on J, with 5 as the count of junction bases outside the gene matches. CDR1 and CDR2, per the germline V gene, are LGHNT and FRNRAP.